The rows below give T cell receptor beta chains drawn from one sample of a study of OX40 agonist ivuxolimab in advanced cancers. Sequencing was performed with immunoSEQ multiplex PCR; in TCRdb, only in-frame clones are kept and a portion is missing. The sample carries 50,000 to 70,000 clones, 85% recorded once. Source: CD4+ or CD8+ T cells sorted from blood, taken in a trial of the OX40 agonist ivuxolimab. These receptors came from an adult with an advanced solid tumor such as melanoma, head and neck, liver or kidney cancer. Each CDR3 is given with its conserved first and last residue. A D gene is named only where the DNA matches it firmly. Clone size appears in some rows only: once, few, many, or a class for an expanded clone.

>16|-|TRBV9|TRBJ2-1|-
CASSETGHSSYNEQFF
TGTGCCAGCAGCGAAACAGGGCATAGCTCCTACAATGAGCAGTTCTTC
>15|-|TRBV27|TRBJ1-6|-
CASSLEGGNNSPLHF
TGTGCCAGCAGTTTAGAGGGTGGAAATAATTCACCCCTCCACTTT
>12|-|TRBV11-2|TRBJ1-2|-
CASSFEARGYTF
TGTGCCAGCAGCTTCGAAGCAAGGGGCTACACCTTC
>14|-|TRBV19|TRBJ1-2|-
CATRDRDRAYGYTF
TGTGCCACCCGAGATCGGGACCGAGCCTATGGCTACACCTTC
>15|TRBD1|TRBV11-2|TRBJ1-2|-
CASSFSGGGGYGYTF
TGTGCCAGCAGCTTCTCAGGGGGCGGGGGCTATGGCTACACCTTC
>13|-|TRBV10-3|TRBJ2-7|once
CAIGGVSSYEQYF
TGTGCCATCGGCGGGGTGAGCTCCTACGAGCAGTACTTC
>13|-|TRBV30|TRBJ1-2|medium-sized
CAWSGVLGYGYTF
TGTGCCTGGAGTGGGGTACTTGGCTATGGCTACACCTTC
>11|-|TRBV21-1|TRBJ2-2|-
CASGPTGELFF
TGTGCCAGCGGTCCAACCGGGGAGCTGTTTTTT
>14|TRBD1|TRBV7-2|TRBJ1-5|-
CASSQGQGNQPQHF
TGTGCCAGCAGCCAGGGACAGGGTAATCAGCCCCAGCATTTT
>15|-|TRBV6-1|TRBJ2-1|-
CASSRAPAGYNEQFF
TGTGCCAGTTCGCGGGCCCCTGCGGGCTACAATGAGCAGTTCTTC
>16|-|TRBV28|TRBJ1-1|once
CASSLFWPVERAEAFF
TGTGCCAGCAGTTTATTTTGGCCAGTAGAGCGTGCTGAAGCTTTCTTT
>13|-|TRBV7-3|TRBJ2-5|-
CASSRGGLETQYF
TGTGCCAGCAGCCGTGGGGGCTTGGAGACCCAGTACTTC
>14|-|TRBV10-3|TRBJ2-3|-
CAIRRTDQGGTQYF
TGTGCCATCAGACGGACAGACCAAGGTGGTACGCAGTATTTT
>13|-|TRBV29-1|TRBJ1-1|-
CSVERRLNTEAFF
TGCAGCGTTGAAAGAAGACTGAACACTGAAGCTTTCTTT
>15|TRBD2|TRBV5-1|TRBJ2-1|-
CASSGTSGSYNEQFF
TGCGCCAGCAGCGGGACTAGCGGCTCCTACAATGAGCAGTTCTTC
>18|TRBD1|TRBV25-1|TRBJ2-3|-
CASSEKPGQGVYTDTQYF
TGTGCCAGCAGTGAAAAACCGGGACAGGGGGTTTACACAGATACGCAGTATTTT
>13|-|TRBV7-2|TRBJ2-7|-
CASSFTPTYEQYF
TGTGCCAGCAGCTTTACACCGACCTACGAGCAGTACTTC
>15|-|TRBV12-2|TRBJ2-7|once
CASRSEGREVHEQYF
TGTGCAAGTCGCTCCGAGGGGCGGGAGGTTCACGAGCAGTACTTC
>16|-|TRBV7-3|TRBJ2-1|-
CASSRTPGSSYNEQFF
TGTGCCAGCAGCAGAACCCCCGGGAGTAGCTACAATGAGCAGTTCTTC
>13|-|TRBV13|TRBJ2-7|-
CASRRWESYEQYF
TGTGCCAGCCGCCGTTGGGAGTCCTACGAGCAGTACTTC
>12|-|TRBV11-3|TRBJ2-1|-
CASSPRVREQFF
TGTGCCAGCAGCCCCAGGGTTAGGGAGCAGTTCTTC
>12|TRBD2|TRBV7-9|TRBJ2-1|-
CASSFRTSGKFF
TGTGCCAGCAGCTTCCGGACTAGCGGGAAGTTCTTC
>14|-|TRBV18|TRBJ1-2|-
CASSLPQGNYGYTF
TGTGCCAGCTCATTGCCACAGGGTAACTATGGCTACACCTTC
>16|TRBD1|TRBV29-1|TRBJ1-1|-
CSVVAGGSAGNTEAFF
TGCAGCGTTGTGGCAGGGGGTTCCGCGGGGAACACTGAAGCTTTCTTT
>15|TRBD1|TRBV7-2|TRBJ2-1|-
CASSQLGDRGDEQFF
TGTGCCAGCAGCCAGTTGGGTGACAGGGGCGATGAGCAGTTCTTC
>15|-|TRBV18|TRBJ1-6|-
CASSPPGTINSPLHF
TGTGCCAGCTCACCTCCCGGGACAATCAATTCACCCCTCCACTTT
>17|-|TRBV11-2|TRBJ1-5|-
CASSSSGASDSNQPQHF
TGTGCCAGCAGCTCCTCGGGGGCGAGTGATAGCAATCAGCCCCAGCATTTT
>13|TRBD1|TRBV28|TRBJ1-1|-
CASSLGQGTRAFF
TGTGCCAGCAGTTTGGGACAGGGGACAAGAGCTTTCTTT
>15|TRBD1|TRBV9|TRBJ2-5|-
CASSAPTGGGETQYF
TGTGCCAGCAGCGCACCGACAGGGGGCGGAGAGACCCAGTACTTC
>14|-|TRBV11-1|TRBJ2-5|-
CASSLAGTQETQYF
TGTGCCAGCAGCTTAGCGGGGACCCAAGAGACCCAGTACTTC
>15|-|TRBV5-1|TRBJ1-2|few
CASSSLPGTEYGYTF
TGCGCCAGCAGCTCACTTCCAGGGACGGAATATGGCTACACCTTC
>11|-|TRBV20-1|TRBJ2-3|-
CSANRRDTQYF
TGCAGTGCTAACCGGAGAGATACGCAGTATTTT
>16|-|TRBV11-2|TRBJ2-2|-
CASSLIRGPVTGELFF
TGTGCCAGCAGCTTAATACGGGGGCCGGTCACCGGGGAGCTGTTTTTT
>14|TRBD2|TRBV15|TRBJ2-7|-
CATRPWGGSYEQCF
TGTGCCACTCGTCCCTGGGGGGGTTCCTACGAGCAGTGCTTC
>12|TRBD2|TRBV25-1|TRBJ2-5|-
CASNSGSVTQYF
TGTGCCAGCAATAGCGGGAGTGTGACCCAGTACTTC
>15|TRBD2|TRBV9|TRBJ2-7|once
CASSVSGGRDDEQYF
TGTGCCAGCAGCGTGAGCGGGGGCAGGGACGACGAGCAGTACTTC
>14|-|TRBV7-6|TRBJ1-2|-
CASSPGGNLYGYTF
TGTGCCAGCAGCCCGGGTGGAAACCTCTATGGCTACACCTTC
>13|-|TRBV7-5|TRBJ2-2|-
CVRSQGNTGELFF
TGTGTCAGAAGCCAAGGGAACACCGGGGAGCTGTTTTTT
>12|-|TRBV28|TRBJ1-2|-
CASSYPNYGYTF
TGTGCCAGCAGTTACCCTAACTATGGCTACACCTTC
>15|TRBD2|TRBV10-2|TRBJ2-7|few
CASFHPAGLSYEQYF
TGCGCCAGTTTCCATCCAGCGGGACTAAGCTACGAGCAGTACTTC
>15|-|TRBV5-4|TRBJ2-1|-
CASSRDPSSYNEQFF
TGTGCCAGCAGCCGAGACCCGAGCTCCTACAATGAGCAGTTCTTC
>18|-|TRBV21-1|TRBJ2-5|-
CASSKQQMGRGYQETQYF
TGTGCCAGCAGCAAACAGCAGATGGGCAGGGGATACCAAGAGACCCAGTACTTC
>13|-|TRBV14|TRBJ1-6|-
CASSQEGHSPLHF
TGTGCCAGCAGCCAAGAAGGGCATTCACCCCTCCACTTT
>15|-|TRBV6-6|TRBJ2-7|-
CASSYVVSGFHEQYF
TGTGCCAGCAGTTACGTAGTATCGGGGTTCCACGAGCAGTACTTC
>15|TRBD1|TRBV25-1|TRBJ1-1|-
CASSESRTGNTEAFF
TGTGCCAGCAGTGAATCAAGGACAGGGAACACTGAAGCTTTCTTT
>16|TRBD2|TRBV11-2|TRBJ2-7|-
CASSTGLAGGSYEQYF
TGTGCCAGCAGCACCGGACTAGCGGGAGGGAGCTACGAGCAGTACTTC
>12|TRBD1|TRBV9|TRBJ1-2|few
CASSATGYGYTF
TGTGCCAGCAGCGCGACAGGGTATGGCTACACCTTC
>14|-|TRBV19|TRBJ1-6|-
CASSIRTVNSPLHF
TGTGCCAGTAGTATCCGGACGGTTAATTCACCCCTCCACTTT
>19|TRBD2|TRBV11-3|TRBJ2-5|-
CASSPPLAGVGRDQETQYF
TGTGCCAGCAGTCCTCCTCTAGCGGGAGTTGGGCGGGACCAAGAGACCCAGTACTTC
>18|TRBD2|TRBV7-7|TRBJ2-5|-
CASSLDHRVAGNQETQYF
TGTGCCAGCAGCTTAGATCACCGGGTAGCGGGGAACCAAGAGACCCAGTACTTC
>15|-|TRBV18|TRBJ2-6|-
CASSRQDSGANVLTF
TGTGCCAGCTCTCGACAGGACTCTGGGGCCAACGTCCTGACTTTC
>14|-|TRBV6-4|TRBJ2-1|-
CASSDRGGSSEQFF
TGTGCCAGCAGTGATAGGGGGGGAAGCAGTGAGCAGTTCTTC
>18|TRBD1|TRBV10-3|TRBJ1-4|-
CAISESLGQGARVEKLFF
TGTGCCATCAGTGAGTCGCTTGGACAGGGGGCTAGGGTTGAAAAACTGTTTTTT
>19|TRBD1|TRBV7-9|TRBJ1-4|once
CASSLYPGQGIPGNEKLFF
TGTGCCAGCAGCTTATACCCCGGACAGGGGATACCGGGGAATGAAAAACTGTTTTTT
>16|TRBD2|TRBV4-3|TRBJ2-1|-
CASSQDVVAGSNEQFF
TGCGCCAGCAGCCAAGACGTAGTAGCGGGGAGCAATGAGCAGTTCTTC
>13|-|TRBV7-9|TRBJ2-7|few
CASSLGLREEQYF
TGTGCCAGCAGCTTAGGACTCCGGGAAGAGCAGTACTTC
>12|-|TRBV19|TRBJ1-3|-
CATGPGGNTIYF
TGTGCCACCGGTCCCGGGGGAAACACCATATATTTT